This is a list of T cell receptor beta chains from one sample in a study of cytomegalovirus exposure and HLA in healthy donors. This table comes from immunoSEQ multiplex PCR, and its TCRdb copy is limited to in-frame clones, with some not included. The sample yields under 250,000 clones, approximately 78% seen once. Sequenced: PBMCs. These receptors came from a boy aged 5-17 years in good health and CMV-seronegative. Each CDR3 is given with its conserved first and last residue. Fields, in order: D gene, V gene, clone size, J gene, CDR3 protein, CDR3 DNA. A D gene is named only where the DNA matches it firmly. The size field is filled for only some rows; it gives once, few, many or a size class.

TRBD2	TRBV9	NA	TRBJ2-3	CASSPGTSGFTDTQYF	TGTGCCAGCAGCCCCGGGACTAGCGGGTTCACAGATACGCAGTATTTT
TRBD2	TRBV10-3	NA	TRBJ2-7	CAITPSGQGSYEQYF	TGTGCCATCACCCCTAGCGGCCAAGGAAGCTACGAGCAGTACTTC
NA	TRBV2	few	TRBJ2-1	CASSRIRGEQFF	TGTGCCAGCAGCCGAATTCGGGGTGAGCAGTTCTTC
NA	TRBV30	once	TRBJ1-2	CAWSVRRQLHGYTF	TGTGCCTGGAGTGTACGGAGGCAGCTCCATGGCTACACCTTC
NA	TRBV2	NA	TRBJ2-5	CASSWEPSQETQYF	TGTGCCAGCTCGTGGGAGCCGTCACAAGAGACCCAGTACTTC
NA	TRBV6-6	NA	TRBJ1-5	CASSRQVYNQPQHF	TGTGCCAGCAGCCGACAGGTTTACAATCAGCCCCAGCATTTT
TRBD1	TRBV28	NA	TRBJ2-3	CASSWDRGTDTQYF	TGTGCCAGCAGTTGGGACAGGGGCACAGATACGCAGTATTTT
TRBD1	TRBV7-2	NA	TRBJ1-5	CASSSHAGQGNQPQHF	TGTGCCAGCAGCTCACACGCGGGACAGGGCAATCAGCCCCAGCATTTT
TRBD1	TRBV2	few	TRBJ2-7	CAGNRGSYEQYF	TGTGCCGGTAACAGGGGCTCCTACGAGCAGTACTTC
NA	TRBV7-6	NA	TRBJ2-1	CASSLGGSTLNEQFF	TGTGCCAGCAGCCTTGGAGGGAGTACCCTCAATGAGCAGTTCTTC
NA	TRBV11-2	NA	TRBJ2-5	CASSLVAPRGETQYF	TGTGCCAGCAGCCTCGTAGCGCCTAGAGGGGAGACCCAGTACTTC
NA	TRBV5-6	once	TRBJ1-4	CASSQIQINEKLFF	TGTGCCAGCAGCCAAATTCAAATTAATGAAAAACTGTTTTTT
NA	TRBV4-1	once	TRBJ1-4	CASSLQGAGEKLFF	TGCGCCAGCAGCCTCCAGGGAGCGGGAGAAAAACTGTTTTTT
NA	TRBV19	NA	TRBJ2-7	CASSIGAGSYEQYF	TGTGCCAGTAGTATAGGGGCAGGATCCTACGAGCAGTACTTC
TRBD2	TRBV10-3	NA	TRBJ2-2	CATGTGGSTGELFF	TGTGCCACCGGTACGGGGGGAAGCACCGGGGAGCTGTTTTTT
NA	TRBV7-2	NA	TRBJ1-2	CASSLGTALTYGYTF	TGTGCCAGCAGCTTAGGGACAGCGCTCACCTATGGCTACACCTTC
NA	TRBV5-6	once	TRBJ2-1	CASSRFGSYNEQFF	TGTGCCAGCTCTCGGTTCGGCTCCTACAATGAGCAGTTCTTC